The entry below gives a single TCR beta chain sequence along with its context. Its antigen is unidentified. This sample is drawn from a study of shared clonotypes between healthy human individuals. Study-wide findings and caveats: Naive CD4 clonotypes overlapped across a handful of donors at approximately 5.5%.

The germline V gene encodes CDR1 SGHDT and CDR2 YYEEEE. CDR3 length: 15 amino acids. J was trimmed by 2 bases and V by 4 bases; bases with no gene match: 7. TCRdb's copy holds only in-frame clones and misses some; the assay was immunoSEQ multiplex PCR. The sample consists of some 1,100,000 clones, around 78% of them appearing once. The sequenced sample was memory CD4+ T cells from PBMCs. The subset here: CD45RA-negative fraction. This clonotype was sampled from a man between 18 and 29 years old in good health. Some clones in this sample may be carry-over from other donors' samples. This chain links TRBV5-6 with TRBJ1-2, with 8 nucleotides matching TRBD1. CDR3 sequence (DNA): TGTGCCAGCAGCCCCCCGGGACAGGTCAACTATGGCTACACCTTC. This translates into CASSPPGQVNYGYTF.